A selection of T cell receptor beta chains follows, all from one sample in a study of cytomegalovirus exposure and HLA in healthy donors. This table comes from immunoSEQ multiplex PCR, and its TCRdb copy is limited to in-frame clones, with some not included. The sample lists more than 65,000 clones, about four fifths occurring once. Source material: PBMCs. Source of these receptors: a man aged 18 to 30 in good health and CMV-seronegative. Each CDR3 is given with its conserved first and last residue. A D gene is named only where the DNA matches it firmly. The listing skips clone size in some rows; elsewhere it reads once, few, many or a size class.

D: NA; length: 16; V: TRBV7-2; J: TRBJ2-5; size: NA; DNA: TGTGCCAGCAGCTGGCGTGGGCAGGGGATACGGGAGACCCAGTACTTC; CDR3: CASSWRGQGIRETQYF
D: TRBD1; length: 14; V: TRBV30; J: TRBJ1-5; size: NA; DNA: TGTGCCTGGGGAACCGGGACAGGGTATCAGCCCCAGCATTTT; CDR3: CAWGTGTGYQPQHF
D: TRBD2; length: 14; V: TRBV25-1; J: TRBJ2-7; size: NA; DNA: TGTGCCAGCAGTCACCGGGACTACCCCTACGAGCAGTACTTC; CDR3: CASSHRDYPYEQYF
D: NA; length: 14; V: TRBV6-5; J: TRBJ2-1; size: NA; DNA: TGTGCCAGCAGTTCCCCCCAGCAGCGCAGTGAGCAGTTCTTC; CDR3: CASSSPQQRSEQFF
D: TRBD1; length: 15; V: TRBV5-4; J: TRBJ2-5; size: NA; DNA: TGTGCCAGCAGCTTGCACAGGGGGCGTTCAGAGACCCAGTACTTC; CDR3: CASSLHRGRSETQYF
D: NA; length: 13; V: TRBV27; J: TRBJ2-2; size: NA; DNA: TGTGCCAGCAGCTTACAGGGCCCCGGGGAGCTGTTTTTT; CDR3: CASSLQGPGELFF
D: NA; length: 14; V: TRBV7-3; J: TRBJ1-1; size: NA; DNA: TGTGCCAGCAGCAGGGACTTCCGAACGACTGAAGCTTTCTTT; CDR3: CASSRDFRTTEAFF
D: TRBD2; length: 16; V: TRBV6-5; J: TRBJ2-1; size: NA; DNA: TGTGCCAGCAGTTACCTCGGGAGGGGCGGAAACAATGAGCAGTTCTTC; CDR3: CASSYLGRGGNNEQFF
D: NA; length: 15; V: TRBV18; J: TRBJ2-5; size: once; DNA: TGTGCCAGCCGGTCGGTTTTTGCACCTCAAGAGACCCAGTACTTC; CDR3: CASRSVFAPQETQYF
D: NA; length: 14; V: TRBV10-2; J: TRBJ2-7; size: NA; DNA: TGCGCCAGCAGTGATGCAGGGTTGACCTACGAGCAGTACTTC; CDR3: CASSDAGLTYEQYF
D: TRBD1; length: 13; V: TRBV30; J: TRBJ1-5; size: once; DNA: TGTGCCTGGGACGGACAGGCAAATCAGCCCCAGCATTTT; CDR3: CAWDGQANQPQHF
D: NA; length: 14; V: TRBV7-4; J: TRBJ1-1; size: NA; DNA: TGTGCCAGCAGCTTTAGGGAGTGGGACACTGAAGCTTTCTTT; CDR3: CASSFREWDTEAFF
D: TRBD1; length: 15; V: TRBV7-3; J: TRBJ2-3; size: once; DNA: TGTGCCAGCAGCACACACAGGGGCTCAACAGATACGCAGTATTTT; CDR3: CASSTHRGSTDTQYF
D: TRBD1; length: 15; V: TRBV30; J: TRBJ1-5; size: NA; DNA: TGTGCCTGGGGTGCAAGGACAGGGGAAAGACAGCCCCAGCATTTT; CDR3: CAWGARTGERQPQHF
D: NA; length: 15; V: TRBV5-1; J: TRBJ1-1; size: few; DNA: TGCGCCAGCAGCCCCCTTTCGTCTGTGAACACTGAAGCTTTCTTT; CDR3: CASSPLSSVNTEAFF
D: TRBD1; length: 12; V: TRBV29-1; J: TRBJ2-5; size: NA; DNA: TGCAGCGCTGGACAGGGTTTGATGACCCAGTACTTC; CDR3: CSAGQGLMTQYF
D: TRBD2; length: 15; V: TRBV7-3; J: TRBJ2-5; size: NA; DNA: TGTGCCAGCAGCCTAGCGGGAGGCCAACAAGAGACCCAGTACTTC; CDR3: CASSLAGGQQETQYF
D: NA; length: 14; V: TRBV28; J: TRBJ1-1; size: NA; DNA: TGTGCCAGCAGCACCGGGGTCCTGAACACTGAAGCTTTCTTT; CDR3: CASSTGVLNTEAFF
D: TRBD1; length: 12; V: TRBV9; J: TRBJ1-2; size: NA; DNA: TGTGCCAGCAGCGTTCCAGGGGGGGGCTACACCTTC; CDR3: CASSVPGGGYTF
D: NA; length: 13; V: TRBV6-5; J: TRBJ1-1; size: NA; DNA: TGTGCCAGCAGTTACAGAGGGAACACTGAAGCTTTCTTT; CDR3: CASSYRGNTEAFF
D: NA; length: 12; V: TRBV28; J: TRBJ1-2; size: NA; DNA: TGTGCCAGCAGCGAAGGACGGAGGGAAAACACCTTC; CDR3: CASSEGRRENTF
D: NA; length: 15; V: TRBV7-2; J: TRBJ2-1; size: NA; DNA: TGTGCCAGCAGCTTACGCGAACGTATGTACAATGAGCAGTTCTTC; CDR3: CASSLRERMYNEQFF
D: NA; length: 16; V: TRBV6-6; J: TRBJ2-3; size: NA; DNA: TGTGCCAGCAGTACCCTAAGGGCGGGATACACAGATACGCAGTATTTT; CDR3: CASSTLRAGYTDTQYF
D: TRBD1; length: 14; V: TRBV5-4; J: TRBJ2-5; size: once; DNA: TGTGCCAGCAGCTTGAAGACAGGGCAAGAGACCCAGTACTTC; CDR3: CASSLKTGQETQYF
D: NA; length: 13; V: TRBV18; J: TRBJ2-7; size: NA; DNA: TGTGCCAGCTCACCAGACTACAGTTACGAGCAGTACTTC; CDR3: CASSPDYSYEQYF
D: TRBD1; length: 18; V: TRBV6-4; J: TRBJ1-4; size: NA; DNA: TGTGCCAGCAGAGATCACAGGGGCCGAACGACAACTAATGAAAAACTGTTTTTT; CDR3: CASRDHRGRTTTNEKLFF
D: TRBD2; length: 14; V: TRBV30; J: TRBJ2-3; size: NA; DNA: TGTGCCTGGAATCTAGCGGGGGGCTGGGATACGCAGTATTTT; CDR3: CAWNLAGGWDTQYF
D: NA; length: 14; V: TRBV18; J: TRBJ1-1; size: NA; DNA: TGTGCCAGCTCACCAACGGACAGGAACACTGAAGCTTTCTTT; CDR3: CASSPTDRNTEAFF
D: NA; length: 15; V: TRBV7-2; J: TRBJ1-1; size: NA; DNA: TGTGCCAGCAGCCCGAACCGGGGGTTGAACACTGAAGCTTTCTTT; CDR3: CASSPNRGLNTEAFF
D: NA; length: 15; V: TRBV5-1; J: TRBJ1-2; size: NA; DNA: TGCGCCAGCAGCCCCCTACAGGGTGGGTTAAATGGCTACACCTTC; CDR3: CASSPLQGGLNGYTF
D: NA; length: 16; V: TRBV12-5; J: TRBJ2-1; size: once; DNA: TGTGCTAGTGGTTTGGTTACGGGTTCATATCCGAGTGAGCAGTTCTTC; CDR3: CASGLVTGSYPSEQFF
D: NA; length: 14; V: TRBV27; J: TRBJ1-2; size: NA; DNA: TGTGCCAGCAGTCCCCTGGGGGGGCGGAATGGCTACACCTTC; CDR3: CASSPLGGRNGYTF
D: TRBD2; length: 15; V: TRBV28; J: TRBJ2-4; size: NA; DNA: TGTGCCAGTACTCGGGCGGGAGTAGTCAAAAACATTCAGTACTTC; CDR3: CASTRAGVVKNIQYF
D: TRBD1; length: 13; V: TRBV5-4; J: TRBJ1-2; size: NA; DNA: TGTGCCAGCAGCTCGGGACAGGGGTTCGGCTACACCTTC; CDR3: CASSSGQGFGYTF
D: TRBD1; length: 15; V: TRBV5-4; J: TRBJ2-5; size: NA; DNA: TGTGCCAGCAGCTTGAGAGGGACAGGGTCGGAGACCCAGTACTTC; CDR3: CASSLRGTGSETQYF
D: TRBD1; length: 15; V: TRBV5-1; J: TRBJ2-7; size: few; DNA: TGCGCCAGCAGCGGGGGACCGGGACAGCCAAGCGAGCAGTACTTC; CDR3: CASSGGPGQPSEQYF
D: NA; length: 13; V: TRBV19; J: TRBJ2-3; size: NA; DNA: TGTGCCAGCTCGGGAAAGAGCACAGATACGCAGTATTTT; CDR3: CASSGKSTDTQYF
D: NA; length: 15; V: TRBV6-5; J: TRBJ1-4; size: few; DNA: TGTGCCAGCAGTTACTCCGGGGTGACTAATGAAAAACTGTTTTTT; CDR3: CASSYSGVTNEKLFF
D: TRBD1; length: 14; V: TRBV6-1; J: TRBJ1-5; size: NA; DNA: TGTGCCAGCAGTGAACAGGGGGAGTATCAGCCCCAGCATTTT; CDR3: CASSEQGEYQPQHF
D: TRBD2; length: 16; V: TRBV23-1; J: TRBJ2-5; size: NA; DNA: TGCGCCAGCACTAAAGGAACTAGCGGTTGTAGAGAGACCCAGTACTTC; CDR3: CASTKGTSGCRETQYF